One sample yielded the 11 T cell receptor beta chains listed below, sequenced in a study of T cell repertoires in cytomegalovirus infection. These receptors lack a known antigen. A single record per CDR3 protein comes from TCRdb applying MiXCR to the reads. Of around 710,000 distinct CDR3 sequences in the sample, 25% to 35% were seen once. The sequencing used cultured CD8+ T cells from PBMCs, collected from culture after CMV antigen stimulation. These receptors were taken from a human donor in good health (CMV status not recorded). Some clones in this sample may be carry-over from other donors' samples.

Comment on this clonotype: One end of the junction is discordant with germline, which a read error may explain. The chain carries TRBV6-1 and TRBJ2-7, with a weak D call TRBD1 (7 bases). This CDR3 contains 11 residues. Germline CDR1 is MNHNS and CDR2 is SASEGT. The CDR3, as DNA: TGTGCCGGCAGGGGGGCGTACGAGCAGTACTTC. It translates to CAGRGAYEQYF.

The chain employs TRBV5-1 and TRBJ2-7; TRBD1 agrees at 7 bases. With 0 bases clipped from V and 5 bases from J, the junction kept 5 bases outside the gene matches. CDR3 size: 14 residues. Germline CDR1 and CDR2: SGHRS and YFSETQ. The CDR3 bases are TGCGCCAGCAGCTTGGGTGAAGGACAGGACGAGCAGTACGTC. It encodes CASSLGEGQDEQYV.

The V gene is TRBV7-3, the J gene TRBJ2-5, with TRBD2 identical over 7 bases. The CDR3 runs to 16 residues. The junction had 10 bases not matched to a gene; V was cut back by 5 bases and J by 1 base. CDR1 and CDR2 (germline): SGHTA, FQGTGA. The CDR3 coding sequence is TGTGCCAGCAGCCTCCTGGGGGGGGACTCCCAAGAGACCCAGTACTTC. Translating it yields CASSLLGGDSQETQYF. Variable domain in full (rest from reference TRBV7-3 and TRBJ2-5): GAGVSQTPSNKVTEKGKYVELRCDPISGHTALYWYRQSLGQGPEFLIYFQGTGAADDSGLPNDRFFAVRPEGSVSTLKIQRTERGDSAVYLCASSLLGGDSQETQYFGPGTRLLVL.

This clonotype was found a few times. The rearrangement joins TRBV5-6 to TRBJ2-3; TRBD1 aligns across 11 bases. Trimming took 4 bases from V and 5 from J; bases not matched to a gene: 9. Looked up from germline, CDR1 is SGHDT and CDR2 is YYEEEE. This CDR3 region has 16 residues. CDR3 in DNA: TGTGCCAGCAGCCTCAGCCGGGACAGGGGGAGAGATACGCAGTATTTT. It is translated as CASSLSRDRGRDTQYF.

V and J are TRBV6-8 and TRBJ2-1, with D uncertain. Trimming cost V 2 bases and J 4 bases, with 9 bases left between them. Looked up from germline, CDR1 is MNHGY and CDR2 is SAAAGT. This CDR3 is built from 14 residues. The CDR3 DNA sequence: TGTGCCAGCAGTTACGTCTGGGGATACAATGAGCAGTTCTTC. This gives the protein CASSYVWGYNEQFF.

V and J are TRBV20-1 and TRBJ2-3, with D possibly matching TRBD1 (5 bases). The germline V gene has CDR1 DFQATT and CDR2 SNEGSKA (reference sequence). This CDR3 contains 14 residues. With 6 bases removed from V and 10 bases from J, the gap between germline ends came to 23 bases. This chain's CDR3 is CSAHIQGRTSPQYF. The DNA for the CDR3 is TGCAGTGCACACATCCAGGGTCGGACGTCCCCGCAGTATTTT.

The chain couples TRBV19 to TRBJ1-2, with a possible D match to TRBD1 (5 bases). In germline, CDR1 is LNHDA, CDR2 SQIVND (reference sequence). The CDR3 is 12 amino acids. Trimming left V 4 bases short and J 5 bases short, with 8 bases between. The CDR3 nucleotides read TGTGCCAGTAGTAATACAGGATATGGCTACACCTTC. The encoded protein is CASSNTGYGYTF. The full variable domain, its missing parts supplied by reference TRBV19 and TRBJ1-2, is DGGITQSPKYLFRKEGQNVTLSCEQNLNHDAMYWYRQDPGQGLRLIYYSQIVNDFQKGDIAEGYSVSREKKESFPLTVTSAQKNPTAFYLCASSNTGYGYTFGSGTRLTVV.

This clonotype was found a few times. The chain combines TRBV4-2 with TRBJ2-2, with D possibly being TRBD2 (5 bases). Trimming pared 3 bases from V and 6 bases from J, leaving 11 bases between. The CDR3 sequence is 14 residues long. Germline V lookup: CDR1 LGHNA, CDR2 YNFKEQ. In nucleotides, the CDR3 is TGTGCCAGCAGCCAGGGCCGGAGGTCCGGGGAGCTGTTTTTT. Protein: CASSQGRRSGELFF.

This chain joins TRBV4-1 and TRBJ1-1, with D tentatively TRBD1 (6 bases). Germline loops: CDR1 MGHRA, CDR2 YSYEKL. V gave up 0 bases and J gave up 5 bases, with 16 bases separating them. This CDR3 comprises 16 residues. CDR3 coding DNA: TGCGCCAGCAGCCAAGATGCGGGGGCGGTAAAAACTGAAGCTTTCTTT. This encodes CASSQDAGAVKTEAFF.

The chain carries TRBV5-6 and TRBJ2-7; D gene uncertain. V lost 5 bases and J lost 1, with 13 bases in between. This CDR3 comprises 14 residues. Looked up from germline, CDR1 is SGHDT and CDR2 is YYEEEE. The CDR3 protein is CASRMGSGSYEQYF. CDR3 bases: TGTGCCAGCAGAATGGGGTCCGGATCCTACGAGCAGTACTTC.

The V gene is TRBV27, the J gene TRBJ2-3; D uncertain. The length of the CDR3 is 15 residues. The germline V and J ends were trimmed by 5 bases and 6 bases, with 18 bases remaining between them. The germline V gene encodes CDR1 MNHEY and CDR2 SMNVEV (reference sequence). The CDR3 DNA sequence: TGTGCCAGCAGTGTTAGGGCATACCGAGAGGATACGCAGTATTTT. Translation: CASSVRAYREDTQYF.